This TCR beta chain was profiled in a study of shared clonotypes between healthy human individuals. Study as a whole: The study used three CD4 naive, three CD4 memory, two CD8 naive and one CD8 memory plate per donor.

The V gene lost 3 bases and the J gene lost 1 base, with 16 bases spanning the gap. This CDR3 spans 17 amino acids. Germline V gene sequence: CDR1 MGHDK, CDR2 SYGVNS. Adult donors, all healthy and HIV-negative, had no recent acute infections or vaccinations. A note on this clone: The antigen is not known.

Broader study findings: Memory subsets generally showed smaller estimated richness than naive subsets did.

As processed by the authors: There were no quality scores in the junction-only immunoSEQ sequences, so filtering differed. This table comes from immunoSEQ multiplex PCR, and its TCRdb copy is limited to in-frame clones, with some not included. V, J and clone size were drawn from that table, and D and trimming were deduced from the DNA. The top ten hold about 0.89% of the sample, which has around 1.1 million clones, approximately 75% seen once. This receptor was identified in a man between 18 and 29 years old in good health. Some clones in this sample may be carry-over from other donors' samples. The rearrangement links TRBV25-1 to TRBJ2-1; no firm D call. Sample: memory CD4+ T cells from PBMCs. Sample subset: CD45RA-negative fraction. As DNA, the CDR3 is TGTGCCAGCAGTGACCTAGGACGGCCCGGGTCCTACAATGAGCAGTTCTTC. This codes for CASSDLGRPGSYNEQFF.